This T cell receptor (beta chain) is drawn from a study of Ad26.COV2.S vaccination and SARS-CoV-2 variants. Across the whole study: Recipients of Ad26.COV2.S got it intramuscularly, once or twice 56 days apart.

This sample's treatment: some 19 received Ad26.COV2.S at low or high dose, single or two shots; a few received placebo; per-sample allocation not given. Day 63 after the first injection of vaccine or placebo was the sampling time. Libraries were prepared by immunoSEQ multiplex PCR; TCRdb keeps only in-frame clonotypes and omits some of them. The sample shows some 270,000 clones, around nine tenths of them seen only once. Broader study findings: The authors reported substantial breadth in spike-specific CD8+ and CD4+ T cell responses after vaccination. Recipients of vaccine and of placebo showed similar breadth of their non-spike TCR repertoires.

This CDR3 is 15 amino acids long. Concerning this clone itself: Its antigen is currently unknown.

The source was peripheral blood, collected in a trial of Ad26.COV2.S vaccine versus placebo. The chain combines TRBV21-1 with TRBJ1-5. TRBV21-1 is a pseudogene segment. The clonotype was recovered from a person between 18 and 65 years old who received the Ad26.COV2.S COVID-19 vaccine or a placebo. The CDR3 DNA follows: TGTGCCAGCAGCAAAGTCTGTAGGGCGAATCAGCCCCAGCATTTT. Its translation: CASSKVCRANQPQHF.